Sequencing of this T cell receptor beta chain was carried out in a study of blood T cell repertoires in COVID-19. Original processing methods: Nucleated cell counts were estimated from reference gene primer amplification. Sequenced by immunoSEQ multiplex PCR; TCRdb stores in-frame clones only, minus some. V, J and clone size are taken as reported in that table, and D and trimming were inferred from the DNA itself. The repertoire consists of 200,000 or so clones, with roughly four fifths occurring once and the leading ten covering over 2.5%. The source material was peripheral blood. This TCR was sampled from a woman in her twenties or thirties who had recovered from COVID-19.

As DNA, the CDR3 is TGTGCCAGCCTGGACAATTCCTATGGCTACACCTTC. As protein: CASLDNSYGYTF. The V call is TRBV7-9, the J call TRBJ1-2; possibly TRBD1 for D (5 bases). This CDR3 region has 12 residues. Looked up from germline, CDR1 is SEHNR and CDR2 is FQNEAQ (reference sequence). Trimming removed 8 bases at V and 4 bases at J, with 11 bases between. The full variable domain, its missing parts supplied by reference TRBV7-9 and TRBJ1-2, is DTGVSQNPRHKITKRGQNVTFRCDPISEHNRLYWYRQTLGQGPEFLTYFQNEAQLEKSRLLSDRFSAERPKGSFSTLEIQRTEQGDSAMYLCASLDNSYGYTFGSGTRLTVV.